These 7 T cell receptor beta chains came from one sample sequenced in a study of T cell clones after liver transplantation. The repertoire was sequenced with immunoSEQ multiplex PCR; TCRdb's copy has only in-frame clones and lacks some. The sample contains under 7,000 clones, under 80% of which appear only once. This material consisted of CD8+ T cells from blood, taken before liver transplant. The receptor source for this set is a human donor who received a liver transplant.

V usage is TRBV5-4 and J usage is TRBJ2-5; D remains unclear. The CDR3 is 16 residues long. With 1 base removed from V and 1 base from J, the gap between germline ends came to 14 bases. From germline, CDR1 is SGHNT and CDR2 YYREEE (reference sequence). This CDR3 is CASSLISSSLQETQYF. The CDR3 DNA reads TGTGCCAGCAGCTTGATTTCTTCAAGTCTCCAAGAGACCCAGTACTTC.

The V call is TRBV27, the J call TRBJ2-1; D uncertain. The CDR3 runs to 14 residues. CDR1 and CDR2 (germline): MNHEY, SMNVEV (reference sequence). V dropped 7 bases and J dropped 4 bases, with 14 bases sitting between them. The CDR3 is CASKPLQEYNEQFF. CDR3 DNA sequence: TGTGCCAGCAAACCACTTCAGGAGTACAATGAGCAGTTCTTC.

V and J are TRBV4-1 and TRBJ1-5; TRBD1 matches 9 bases. Losses at the gene ends were 0 bases for V and 3 bases for J; bases not matched to a gene: 9. This CDR3 is 18 amino acids long. Germline V gene sequence: CDR1 MGHRA, CDR2 YSYEKL. Here the CDR3 reads CASSQDDRGITSNQPQHF. CDR3 DNA: TGCGCCAGCAGCCAAGATGACAGGGGGATCACATCCAATCAGCCCCAGCATTTT.

A remark on this clone: The identical CDR3 is also encoded by other nucleotide sequences in the sample. The chain joins TRBV27 to TRBJ1-1, with unresolved D. The V gene's germline CDR1 is MNHEY and CDR2 SMNVEV (reference sequence). The CDR3 loop spans 13 amino acids. Trimming left V 1 base short and J 0 bases short, with 3 bases between. The CDR3 sequence: CASSLLMNTEAFF. CDR3 coding DNA: TGTGCCAGCAGTTTATTAATGAACACTGAAGCTTTCTTT.

The CDR3 spells CATSRVTGTSTGELFF. DNA of the CDR3: TGTGCCACCAGCAGAGTTACCGGGACTAGTACCGGGGAGCTGTTTTTT. This chain links TRBV15 with TRBJ2-2; 8 positions match TRBD2. Germline-derived CDR1 and CDR2 are LNHNV and YYDKDF (reference sequence). The length of the CDR3 is 16 residues. V shed 1 base, J shed 5 bases, and the junction held 6 bases outside the gene matches.

The chain combines TRBV2 with TRBJ2-7; TRBD1 matches 8 bases. Per germline, CDR1 SNHLY and CDR2 FYNNEI. With 6 bases clipped from V and 1 base from J, the junction kept 5 bases outside the gene matches. This CDR3 region has 14 residues. The CDR3 loop reads CASRATGGSYEQYF. DNA for the CDR3: TGTGCCAGCAGAGCTACAGGGGGGTCCTACGAGCAGTACTTC.

The chain is built from TRBV9 and TRBJ2-3, with D perhaps assigned TRBD1 or TRBD2 (5 bases each). Trimming took 0 bases from V and 4 from J, leaving 9 bases between them. CDR3 size: 14 residues. CDR1 is SGDLS and CDR2 is YYNGEE in the germline V gene. CDR3 sequence: CASSVGGFADTQYF. For the CDR3, the DNA is TGTGCCAGCAGCGTAGGGGGGTTCGCAGATACGCAGTATTTT.